These T cell receptor beta chains were read from a single sample in a study of blood T cell repertoires in COVID-19. Sequenced by immunoSEQ multiplex PCR; TCRdb stores in-frame clones only, minus some. This table holds approximately 260,000 clones, 70% to 90% found once. Input material: peripheral blood. The receptors originated from a woman in her thirties or forties who had recovered from COVID-19. Both conserved end residues are part of each CDR3. The D gene is left open where the match is weak. A clone size is listed for some rows: how often the clone was seen (once, few, many), or a class if it is expanded.

TRBV3-1/TRBV3-2	TRBJ2-7	TRBD1	-	CASTKGGSSYEQYF	TGTGCCAGCACGAAAGGGGGCAGCTCCTACGAGCAGTACTTC
TRBV28	TRBJ1-5	-	few	CASRTTGKRQPQHF	TGTGCCAGCAGGACCACAGGGAAGCGACAGCCCCAGCATTTT
TRBV7-9	TRBJ2-7	TRBD1	-	CASSFDRGAYEQYF	TGTGCCAGCAGCTTTGACAGGGGGGCCTACGAGCAGTACTTC
TRBV18	TRBJ1-2	-	once	CASSPSGGAYGYTF	TGTGCCAGCTCCCCCTCGGGGGGGGCCTATGGCTACACCTTC
TRBV4-3	TRBJ2-1	TRBD2	-	CASSQLAGEGNEQFF	TGCGCCAGCAGCCAACTAGCGGGAGAAGGCAATGAGCAGTTCTTC
TRBV9	TRBJ1-3	-	-	CASSASQGGGNTIYF	TGTGCCAGCAGCGCGTCACAGGGTGGTGGAAACACCATATATTTT
TRBV19	TRBJ1-1	-	-	CAIRSGIEAFF	TGTGCCATAAGATCAGGGATTGAAGCTTTCTTT
TRBV6-1	TRBJ1-5	TRBD1	-	CASSEGDRGRQPQHF	TGTGCCAGCAGTGAAGGGGACAGGGGGCGTCAGCCCCAGCATTTT
TRBV29-1	TRBJ2-7	-	once	CSVVGGGAYEQYF	TGCAGCGTTGTAGGAGGGGGCGCCTACGAGCAGTACTTC
TRBV7-2	TRBJ1-4	-	-	CASSLSGLGNEKLFF	TGTGCCAGCAGCTTAAGCGGGTTGGGAAATGAAAAACTGTTTTTT
TRBV19	TRBJ2-3	-	-	CAAGAGGMATDTQYF	TGTGCCGCGGGGGCAGGGGGCATGGCCACAGATACGCAGTATTTT
TRBV2	TRBJ1-5	-	-	CASSEFVAGPQPQHF	TGTGCCAGCAGTGAATTCGTGGCAGGGCCACAGCCCCAGCATTTT